This TCR beta chain was recovered during a study of blood T cell repertoires in COVID-19. The wider study: The United States, Italy and Spain provided the acute and convalescent COVID-19 samples. The analysed material was cDNA or gDNA that came from T cells, B-cell-depleted T cells, or PBMCs.

In the authors' methods: Amplified reference gene primers provided the basis for estimating nucleated cell counts. Produced via immunoSEQ multiplex PCR; TCRdb's table is partial and in-frame only. V and J calls plus clone size are reproduced from that table; the DNA served to infer D and trimming. This sample has roughly 310,000 clones; around 90% occur once, and the top ten carry 2.5% to 3.5%. Trimming stripped 6 bases from V and 4 bases from J, with 8 bases between. The CDR3 extends over 12 amino acids. Germline V CDR1 and CDR2: MNHEY, SVGAGI. Sequenced material: peripheral blood. The rearrangement joins TRBV6-5 to TRBJ2-3, with D perhaps matching TRBD1 (6 bases). This receptor was taken from a woman under 40 with COVID-19, enrolled during active disease. DNA for the CDR3: TGTGCCAGCAGACAGGGTGCAGATACGCAGTATTTT. As protein: CASRQGADTQYF.